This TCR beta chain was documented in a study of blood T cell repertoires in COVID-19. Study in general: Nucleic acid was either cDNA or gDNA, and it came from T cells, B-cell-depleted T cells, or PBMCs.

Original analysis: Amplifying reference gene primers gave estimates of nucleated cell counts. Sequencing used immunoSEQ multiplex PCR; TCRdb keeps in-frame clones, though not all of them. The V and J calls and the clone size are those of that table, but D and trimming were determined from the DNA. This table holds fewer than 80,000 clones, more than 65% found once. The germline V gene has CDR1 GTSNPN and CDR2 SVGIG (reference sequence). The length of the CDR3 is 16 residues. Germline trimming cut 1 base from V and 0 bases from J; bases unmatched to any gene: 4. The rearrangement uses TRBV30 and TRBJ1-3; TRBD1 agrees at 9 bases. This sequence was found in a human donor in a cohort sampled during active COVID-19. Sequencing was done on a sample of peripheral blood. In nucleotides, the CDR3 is TGTGCCTGGAGTGGGGACAGGGCTAGCTCTGGAAACACCATATATTTT. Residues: CAWSGDRASSGNTIYF.